This T cell receptor beta chain was captured by sequencing in a study of CXCR3-negative and CXCR3-positive naive CD8 T cells. In the study overall: A total of around 140 million TRB reads was generated, with about 1.5 +/- 0.3 million per library. Study-wide results and limits: Naive cells, whether CXCR3-negative or CXCR3-positive, had similar TRBV-TRBJ usage, while memory cells differed. Researchers report that CXCR3-positive naive cells carry more hydrophobic TRB CDR3s than CXCR3-negative naive cells.

Regarding this clonotype: Its specificity is unknown.

Through 5' RACE with UMI labels, the TRB cDNA libraries were prepared. Using the 5' RACE reads, TCRdb records one entry per CDR3 protein without DNA. In total, the table holds approximately 140,000 distinct CDR3 sequences. Germline values: CDR1 SGHDT, CDR2 YYEEEE. The CDR3 extends over 16 amino acids. V usage is TRBV5-6 and J usage is TRBJ2-6; TCRdb lists TRBD1, though no DNA is available to test this call. The TCR originated in a human donor in good health. Some clones in this sample may be carry-over from other donors' samples. The sequenced sample consisted of naive CXCR3+ CD8+ T cells from blood. Subset given: CD45RO-CCR7+CD27+CD95- naive CD8+ T cells expressing CXCR3 (TNR3+). The CDR3 here is CASSPRGQEMSNVLTF.